Following are 17 T cell receptor beta chains from one sample sequenced in a study of T cells in localized non-small cell lung cancer. The repertoire was sequenced with immunoSEQ multiplex PCR; TCRdb's copy has only in-frame clones and lacks some. This sample carries under 40,000 clones, around 73% of them seen once, and the ten largest clones take less than 45%. The sequences come from peripheral blood, collected before any cancer treatment. These receptors all stem from a male donor aged 60 or over with stage II squamous cell lung carcinoma.

V and J are TRBV7-2 and TRBJ2-7; D not resolved. Trimming pared 3 bases from V and 7 bases from J, leaving 10 bases between. The length of the CDR3 is 12 residues. CDR1 and CDR2 (germline): SGHTA, FQGNSA. CDR3 bases: TGTGCCAGCAGCTTCACAAGGCAGGAGCAGTACTTC. It yields the protein CASSFTRQEQYF.

This sequence joins TRBV6-1 and TRBJ1-5; 9 bases agree with TRBD1. The CDR3 is made up of 14 amino acids. The germline V gene has CDR1 MNHNS and CDR2 SASEGT. After removal of 6 bases from V and 6 bases from J, the junction contained 6 bases not matched to a gene. CDR3 DNA: TGTGCCAGCAGCACCGACAGGGGGGTTCAGCCCCAGCATTTT. It yields the protein CASSTDRGVQPQHF.

V is TRBV5-5 and J is TRBJ1-1; D is unclear. The length of the CDR3 is 14 residues. The V and J ends lost 0 bases and 6 bases respectively, with 12 bases between them. Looked up from germline, CDR1 is SGHKS and CDR2 is YYEKEE (reference sequence). The CDR3 loop reads CASSLEVVPAEAFF. CDR3 sequence (DNA): TGTGCCAGCAGCTTGGAGGTGGTACCGGCTGAAGCTTTCTTT.

The DNA for the CDR3 is TGTGCCAGCAGTGCGAGTAGCTATGGCTACACCTTC. Translated, it gives CASSASSYGYTF. The V call is TRBV2, the J call TRBJ1-2; D not resolved. CDR3 size: 12 residues. Trimming stripped 4 bases from V and 4 bases from J, with 7 bases between. Germline lookup yields CDR1 SNHLY and CDR2 FYNNEI.

The chain's CDR3 is CASSPDGETQYF. The CDR3 DNA follows: TGTGCCAGCAGCCCCGACGGGGAGACCCAGTACTTC. The J gene is TRBJ2-5, the V gene TRBV6-6; D is ambiguous. The V and J ends lost 6 bases and 5 bases respectively, with 10 bases between them. Germline values: CDR1 MNHNY, CDR2 SVGAGI (reference sequence). This CDR3 spans 12 amino acids.

V gene TRBV19 combines with J gene TRBJ1-1; D might be TRBD1 (6 bases). Trimming took off 8 bases at V and 4 bases at J, with 14 bases between the two ends. The CDR3 runs to 13 residues. Germline CDR1 reads LNHDA; CDR2 reads SQIVND (reference sequence). CDR3 residues: CASQGQGITEAFF. CDR3 in DNA: TGTGCCAGTCAGGGGCAGGGCATCACTGAAGCTTTCTTT. Complete variable domain (other parts from reference TRBV19 and TRBJ1-1): DGGITQSPKYLFRKEGQNVTLSCEQNLNHDAMYWYRQDPGQGLRLIYYSQIVNDFQKGDIAEGYSVSREKKESFPLTVTSAQKNPTAFYLCASQGQGITEAFFGQGTRLTVV.

The rearrangement uses TRBV9 and TRBJ2-3; weak D call: TRBD2 (5 bases). Germline CDR1 is SGDLS and CDR2 is YYNGEE. The CDR3 covers 14 residues. V shed 0 bases and J shed 0 bases, with 5 bases lying between them. The CDR3 bases are TGTGCCAGCAGCGTAGCGGGAAGCACAGATACGCAGTATTTT. Amino acid sequence: CASSVAGSTDTQYF.

The V gene is TRBV19, the J gene TRBJ1-1, with 8 bases identical to TRBD1. This CDR3 has 15 residues. The germline CDR1 and CDR2 sequences are LNHDA and SQIVND (reference sequence). V was clipped by 9 bases and J by 3 bases; unmatched bases: 12. CDR3: CASKDRAPGDTEAFF. For the CDR3, the DNA is TGTGCCAGCAAGGACAGGGCCCCTGGGGACACTGAAGCTTTCTTT.

The chain recombines TRBV5-1 with TRBJ2-1; D is unclear. Germline lookup yields CDR1 SGHRS and CDR2 YFSETQ. V gave up 0 bases and J gave up 0 bases, with 16 bases separating them. The length of the CDR3 is 18 residues. The CDR3 DNA is TGCGCCAGCAGCTTGGGGCGACTCCTTTTTTCCTCCTACAATGAGCAGTTCTTC. Its protein product is CASSLGRLLFSSYNEQFF.

This clone was counted a few times. CDR3 DNA sequence: TGTGCCTGGAGTGTATATACGGGGAACACTGAAGCTTTCTTT. Protein product: CAWSVYTGNTEAFF. The chain combines TRBV30 with TRBJ1-1, with D unresolved. Trimming stripped 0 bases from V and 1 base from J, with 9 bases between. The CDR3 extends over 14 amino acids. Germline V CDR1 and CDR2: GTSNPN, SVGIG (reference sequence). The whole variable domain, remainder taken from reference TRBV30 and TRBJ1-1, is SQTIHQWPATLVQPVGSPLSLECTVEGTSNPNLYWYRQAAGRGLQLLFYSVGIGQISSEVPQNLSASRPQDRQFILSSKKLLLSDSGFYLCAWSVYTGNTEAFFGQGTRLTVV.

This clone has only a few counts. The V call is TRBV2, the J call TRBJ2-7; either TRBD1 or TRBD2 may supply D (6 bases each). This CDR3 is built from 16 residues. The V end was cut by 0 bases, the J end by 4 bases, with 16 bases between. From germline, CDR1 is SNHLY and CDR2 FYNNEI. CDR3 in amino acids: CASSEAIGGRLYEQYF. The DNA of the CDR3 is TGTGCCAGCAGTGAAGCCATAGGGGGGCGCTTATACGAGCAGTACTTC.

The rearrangement links TRBV5-1 to TRBJ2-3, with TRBD2 as a possible D gene (6 bases). There are 16 residues in the CDR3. From germline, CDR1 is SGHRS and CDR2 YFSETQ. Trimming shortened V by 4 bases and J by 2 bases, and 17 bases separated the two germline ends. DNA for the CDR3: TGCGCCAGCAGCCCCGGGTATGGCGGGGTCACAGATACGCAGTATTTT. The encoded protein is CASSPGYGGVTDTQYF.

The chain links TRBV9 to TRBJ2-7, with 7 bases identical to TRBD1. The junction had 10 bases not matched to a gene; V was cut back by 3 bases and J by 4 bases. This CDR3 has 15 amino acids. CDR1 is SGDLS and CDR2 is YYNGEE in the germline V gene. The CDR3 region is CASSAGTEIIYEQYF. The CDR3 DNA is TGTGCCAGCAGCGCTGGGACAGAGATAATATACGAGCAGTACTTC.

The CDR3 spells CASSLLGTTNEKLFF. Written as DNA, the CDR3 is TGTGCCAGCAGCTTACTGGGGACAACTAATGAAAAACTGTTTTTT. The chain joins TRBV7-9 to TRBJ1-4, with D uncertain. Germline-derived CDR1 and CDR2 are SEHNR and FQNEAQ (reference sequence). V lost 2 bases and J 0 bases, leaving 7 bases between the germline ends. This CDR3 is built from 15 residues.

The rearrangement links TRBV7-2 to TRBJ1-6; D gene uncertain. V dropped 6 bases and J dropped 3 bases, with 6 bases sitting between them. The CDR3 runs 13 residues. Per the germline V gene, CDR1 is SGHTA and CDR2 is FQGNSA. CDR3 DNA: TGTGCCAGCAGGACGGACTATAATTCACCCCTCCACTTT. As protein: CASRTDYNSPLHF.

This clone was detected a few times. This chain links TRBV2 with TRBJ2-7; 8 bases line up with TRBD1. From germline, CDR1 is SNHLY and CDR2 FYNNEI. The CDR3 is made up of 12 amino acids. J was trimmed by 4 bases and V by 4 bases; bases with no gene match: 0. The CDR3 sequence: CASSGTGYEQYF. The CDR3 DNA sequence: TGTGCCAGCAGTGGGACAGGGTACGAGCAGTACTTC.

This chain joins TRBV6-5 and TRBJ2-5; D is unresolved. CDR3 length: 12 amino acids. Trimming shortened V by 4 bases and J by 9 bases, and 12 bases separated the two germline ends. Germline CDR1 MNHEY, CDR2 SVGAGI. Written as DNA, the CDR3 is TGTGCCAGCAGTTCCGCTTCGTTCGCCCAGTACTTC. Translated, it gives CASSSASFAQYF.